This TCR beta chain came from a study of beta chain features in type 1 diabetes. Overall study: Roughly 98 million sorted cells were examined across all samples.

The authors sorted CD4+ naive, central memory, regulatory and stem cell-like memory cells via CD45RO/CCR7/CD25/CD127/CD95/CD27. Sorting gave populations that all exceeded 98% purity. Trimming cost V 5 bases and J 3 bases; bases outside gene matches: 13. From germline, CDR1 is MGHRA and CDR2 YSYEKL. The CDR3 runs to 17 residues. Regarding the study as a whole: More deletions and fewer insertions at VDJ junctions were found in patients with type 1 diabetes. Significant though moderate, a shortening of TCRB CDR3s appeared in all four CD4+ subsets of Type 1 diabetes patients.

With regard to this clone: What it recognizes is unknown.

The study reverse transcribed the entire isolated RNA, so it sequenced expressed TCRB transcripts. Assay: immunoSEQ multiplex PCR; the TCRdb copy retains only in-frame clones and omits some. Of fewer than 450,000 clones in the sample, about 13% are singletons; the top ten hold roughly 0.015%. The clonotype comes from a woman under 30 with type 1 diabetes. This chain uses TRBV4-1 with TRBJ2-1; the match to TRBD2 covers 7 bases. Sequenced: naive CD4+ T cells from blood. CDR3 in DNA: TGCGCCAGCAGCACAGCGGGACCGGAGGCACTCTACAATGAGCAGTTCTTC. Translated: CASSTAGPEALYNEQFF.